This is a list of T cell receptor beta chains from one sample in a study of tumor and adjacent non-tumor tissue in lung cancer. TCRdb processed the multiplex PCR reads anew with MiXCR; each CDR3 protein has one entry. The repertoire holds some 120,000 distinct CDR3 sequences, 66% seen once, with around 13% in the top ten. Source material: lung tumor tissue. Every receptor here comes from a man aged 25-40 years with non-small cell lung cancer. The conserved cysteine and the conserved F or W are not part of the CDR3 here. Size is stated for part of the rows, as once, few or many counts, or as a class when the clone is expanded.

J gene: TRBJ2-3; clone size: NA; V gene: TRBV7-9; CDR3 protein: ASSLYPAPDTQY
J gene: TRBJ2-1; clone size: NA; V gene: TRBV20-1; CDR3 protein: SALSGAGVSNEQF
J gene: TRBJ2-3; clone size: many; V gene: TRBV20-1; CDR3 protein: SASRASGRGTDTQY
J gene: TRBJ1-2; clone size: many; V gene: TRBV12-3/TRBV12-4; CDR3 protein: ASSLRDSGGYT
J gene: TRBJ2-7; clone size: many; V gene: TRBV20-1; CDR3 protein: SARDLYEQY
J gene: TRBJ1-1; clone size: NA; V gene: TRBV4-1; CDR3 protein: VSSPREVAEAL
J gene: TRBJ2-3; clone size: NA; V gene: TRBV24-1; CDR3 protein: ATSDLIAGSTDTQY
J gene: TRBJ2-3; clone size: many; V gene: TRBV5-6; CDR3 protein: ASSSGRLTDTQY
J gene: TRBJ2-1; clone size: once; V gene: TRBV5-1; CDR3 protein: ASYECNEQF
J gene: TRBJ2-2; clone size: NA; V gene: TRBV11-3; CDR3 protein: ANSLAETGELF
J gene: TRBJ2-4; clone size: many; V gene: TRBV6-1; CDR3 protein: ASSGPGLAKNIQY
J gene: TRBJ1-1; clone size: NA; V gene: TRBV11-3; CDR3 protein: ASSSTGTVNTDAF
J gene: TRBJ1-6; clone size: NA; V gene: TRBV4-3; CDR3 protein: ASSQEYRWRISYNPPLH
J gene: TRBJ2-1; clone size: many; V gene: TRBV4-1; CDR3 protein: ASSQPRDSSYNEQF
J gene: TRBJ2-5; clone size: NA; V gene: TRBV6-6; CDR3 protein: ASSYRAGMRETQY
J gene: TRBJ2-3; clone size: NA; V gene: TRBV5-8; CDR3 protein: TSSHGQNTDTHY
J gene: TRBJ2-1; clone size: NA; V gene: TRBV11-2; CDR3 protein: ASSLEGEVGYNELF
J gene: TRBJ2-1; clone size: NA; V gene: TRBV7-9; CDR3 protein: ASSLDRYAEQF
J gene: TRBJ2-7; clone size: many; V gene: TRBV6-2/TRBV6-3; CDR3 protein: ASSYSPSGGSFTYEQY
J gene: TRBJ1-4; clone size: NA; V gene: TRBV24-1; CDR3 protein: ATRGPWVNEKLF
J gene: TRBJ1-6; clone size: NA; V gene: TRBV12-3/TRBV12-4; CDR3 protein: ASTRVGNSPIH
J gene: TRBJ2-7; clone size: NA; V gene: TRBV4-3; CDR3 protein: ASSQRLGHEQY
J gene: TRBJ2-7; clone size: NA; V gene: TRBV20-1; CDR3 protein: SAIMPPRPLAGVPSFTYEQC
J gene: TRBJ1-5; clone size: NA; V gene: TRBV11-2; CDR3 protein: ASSDSRVDQPQH
J gene: TRBJ1-1; clone size: many; V gene: TRBV11-2; CDR3 protein: ASSARQGVNTETF
J gene: TRBJ1-5; clone size: NA; V gene: TRBV20-1; CDR3 protein: SGEYGKQPQD
J gene: TRBJ2-7; clone size: NA; V gene: TRBV5-4; CDR3 protein: ASSLGGIGNDEQY
J gene: TRBJ2-1; clone size: NA; V gene: TRBV11-3; CDR3 protein: ASSARQGTSYNEQF
J gene: TRBJ1-2; clone size: NA; V gene: TRBV11-2; CDR3 protein: ASNLRGVNGYT
J gene: TRBJ2-1; clone size: NA; V gene: TRBV7-8; CDR3 protein: ASSLRLAGNNEQF
J gene: TRBJ2-3; clone size: NA; V gene: TRBV20-1; CDR3 protein: SAQGLAGAASTDTQY
J gene: TRBJ2-2; clone size: NA; V gene: TRBV11-2; CDR3 protein: ASSLGRVSTGELF
J gene: TRBJ2-4; clone size: NA; V gene: TRBV11-1; CDR3 protein: VSTHSGRVTKNIQY
J gene: TRBJ1-4; clone size: NA; V gene: TRBV11-2; CDR3 protein: VSSLDRRGEKLF
J gene: TRBJ1-2; clone size: NA; V gene: TRBV14; CDR3 protein: DSSQDATGGNGYT
J gene: TRBJ2-7; clone size: medium-sized; V gene: TRBV10-2; CDR3 protein: ASSESVSGAPGQY
J gene: TRBJ1-1; clone size: NA; V gene: TRBV10-3; CDR3 protein: ATQPAYLPNTEAF
J gene: TRBJ2-7; clone size: many; V gene: TRBV12-3/TRBV12-4; CDR3 protein: ASSLGGSSDYEQY
J gene: TRBJ2-1; clone size: many; V gene: TRBV6-2/TRBV6-3; CDR3 protein: ASSYGQGPYNEQF
J gene: TRBJ2-3; clone size: many; V gene: TRBV7-8; CDR3 protein: ASSLGGLAGEAGTDTQY
J gene: TRBJ1-1; clone size: once; V gene: TRBV5-1; CDR3 protein: ASARGMSPEAF
J gene: TRBJ2-3; clone size: NA; V gene: TRBV11-2; CDR3 protein: GSSLAVGVVTNTQY
J gene: TRBJ1-2; clone size: medium-sized; V gene: TRBV11-1; CDR3 protein: ASSPNYGSNKGYT
J gene: TRBJ1-1; clone size: NA; V gene: TRBV12-3/TRBV12-4; CDR3 protein: ASSTHMNTEAF
J gene: TRBJ2-1; clone size: many; V gene: TRBV29-1; CDR3 protein: SVIHPFGQYNEQF
J gene: TRBJ2-3; clone size: NA; V gene: TRBV20-1; CDR3 protein: SARQKTQY